The text below deals with one T cell receptor beta chain. The method was immunoSEQ multiplex PCR; TCRdb's version includes in-frame clones alone and lacks a portion of them. The sample carries 250,000 to 350,000 clones, roughly 89% recorded once. This sample is part of a study of blood T cell repertoires in COVID-19. CDR3 length: 12 amino acids. In germline, CDR1 is SQVTM, CDR2 ANQGSEA. The source is a middle-aged woman who had recovered from COVID-19. The sample consisted of PBMCs or T cells enriched from blood (not recorded which). The chain is built from TRBV29-1 and TRBJ1-3; D is unclear. For the CDR3, the DNA is TGCAACGGTGGGAGAACTGGAAACACCATATATTTT. It specifies CNGGRTGNTIYF.